Sequencing of this T cell receptor beta chain was carried out in a study of T cell responses to AZD1222 COVID-19 vaccine. Study-wide points: Distributed over spike, vaccine-associated CD4 TCRs predominated at 160-218 and 743-854. Regions left unmutated in variants are reportedly the target of nearly half of spike-specific TCRs. Clonal diversity was possibly underestimated, and white British individuals and females predominated among donors.

Data came from immunoSEQ multiplex PCR; TCRdb stores just in-frame clones and leaves some out. This specimen shows over 120,000 clones; the ten leading clones hold roughly 2%. Of note for this clone: The antigen remains unidentified.

The clonotype comes from an adult in good health. Sample: peripheral blood.

This chain's CDR3 is CASSTGRGDGYTF. DNA for the CDR3: TGTGCCAGCAGCACAGGGAGAGGCGATGGCTACACCTTC. The chain uses TRBV2 and TRBJ1-2; tentatively, D is TRBD1 (6 bases). Germline values: CDR1 SNHLY, CDR2 FYNNEI. The CDR3 is 13 amino acids. V was cut by 6 bases and J by 6 bases, with 14 bases left in between. Using reference TRBV2 and TRBJ1-2 for the parts outside the CDR3, the full variable domain is EPEVTQTPSHQVTQMGQEVILRCVPISNHLYFYWYRQILGQKVEFLVSFYNNEISEKSEIFDDQFSVERPDGSNFTLKIRSTKLEDSAMYFCASSTGRGDGYTFGSGTRLTVV.